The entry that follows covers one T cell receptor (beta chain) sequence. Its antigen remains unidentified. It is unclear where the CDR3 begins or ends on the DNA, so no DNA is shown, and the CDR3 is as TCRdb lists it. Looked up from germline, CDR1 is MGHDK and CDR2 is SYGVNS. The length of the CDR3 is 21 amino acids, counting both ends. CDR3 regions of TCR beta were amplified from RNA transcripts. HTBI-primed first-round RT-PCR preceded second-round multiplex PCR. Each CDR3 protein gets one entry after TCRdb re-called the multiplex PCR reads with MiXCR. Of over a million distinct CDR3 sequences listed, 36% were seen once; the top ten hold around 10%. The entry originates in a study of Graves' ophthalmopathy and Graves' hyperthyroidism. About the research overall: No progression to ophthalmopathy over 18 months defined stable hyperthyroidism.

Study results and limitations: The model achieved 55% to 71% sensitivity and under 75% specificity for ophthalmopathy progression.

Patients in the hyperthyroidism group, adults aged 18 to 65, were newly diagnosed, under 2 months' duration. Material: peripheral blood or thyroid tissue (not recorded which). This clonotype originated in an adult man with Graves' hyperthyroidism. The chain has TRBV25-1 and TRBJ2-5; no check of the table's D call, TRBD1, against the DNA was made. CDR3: CASSEITGGGGYTFGSGTQYF.